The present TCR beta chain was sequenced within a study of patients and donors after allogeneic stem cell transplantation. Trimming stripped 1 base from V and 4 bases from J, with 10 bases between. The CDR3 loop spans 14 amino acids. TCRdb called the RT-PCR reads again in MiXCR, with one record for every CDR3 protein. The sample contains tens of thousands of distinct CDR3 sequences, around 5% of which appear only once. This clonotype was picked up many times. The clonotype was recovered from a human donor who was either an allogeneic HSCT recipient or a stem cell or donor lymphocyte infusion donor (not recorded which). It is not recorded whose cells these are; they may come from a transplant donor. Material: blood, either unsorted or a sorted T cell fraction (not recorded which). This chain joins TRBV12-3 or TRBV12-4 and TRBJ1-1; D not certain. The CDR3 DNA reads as TGTGCCAGCAGTTTAGGCAGCCTATCCACTGAAGCTTTCTTT. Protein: CASSLGSLSTEAFF.